There are many counts of the clone carrying this TCR beta chain. The data are from a study of T cells after yellow fever vaccination. TCRdb re-called the 5' RACE reads through MiXCR, storing one row per CDR3 protein. The data contain roughly 310,000 distinct CDR3 sequences, roughly 3.5% of them seen just once; the ten biggest clones take up 23%. The V gene end was trimmed by 7 bases and the J gene end by 6 bases; junction bases not matched to a gene: 10. The CDR3 sequence is 14 residues long. Germline CDR1 is LGHDT and CDR2 is YNNKEL (reference sequence). V and J are TRBV3-1 and TRBJ2-7, with 9 bases matching TRBD1. The sequencing used PBMCs, collected on the day of the yellow fever booster vaccination. This clonotype was obtained from a man younger than 30 who received the YFV17D yellow fever vaccine. CDR3 amino acids: CASNHGTGISEQYF. The DNA of the CDR3 is TGTGCCAGCAACCATGGGACAGGGATCTCCGAGCAGTACTTC.